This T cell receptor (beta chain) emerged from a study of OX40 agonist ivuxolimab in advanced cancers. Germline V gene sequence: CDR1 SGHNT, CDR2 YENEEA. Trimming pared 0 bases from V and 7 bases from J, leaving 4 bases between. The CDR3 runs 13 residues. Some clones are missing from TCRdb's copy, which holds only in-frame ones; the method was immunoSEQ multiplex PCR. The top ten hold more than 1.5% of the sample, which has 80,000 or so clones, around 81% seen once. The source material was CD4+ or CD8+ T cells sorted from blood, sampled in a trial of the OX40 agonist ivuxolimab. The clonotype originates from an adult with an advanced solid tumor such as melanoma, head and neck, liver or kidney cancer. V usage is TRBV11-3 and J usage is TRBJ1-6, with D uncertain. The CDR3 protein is CASSLDHNSPLHF. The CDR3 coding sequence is TGTGCCAGCAGCTTAGATCACAATTCACCCCTCCACTTT.